The 30 T cell receptor beta chains below all came from one sample that was sequenced in a study of T cell responses to AZD1222 COVID-19 vaccine. TCRdb keeps only in-frame clones here, not all; method: immunoSEQ multiplex PCR. This sample has more than 95,000 clones, with around nine tenths found just once. This specimen consisted of peripheral blood, obtained 28 days after the second AZD1222 dose. The source is an adult who received the AZD1222 COVID-19 vaccine.

V gene TRBV2 combines with J gene TRBJ2-7; 8 bases align to TRBD2. This CDR3 has 14 amino acids. The trim removed 7 bases at V and 0 bases at J, leaving 5 bases unmatched. Germline V gene sequence: CDR1 SNHLY, CDR2 FYNNEI. DNA for the CDR3: TGTGCCAGCATCGAGCGGGAGAGCTCCTACGAGCAGTACTTC. This sequence encodes CASIERESSYEQYF.

The rearrangement uses TRBV4-1 and TRBJ2-1; TRBD2 agrees at 12 bases. Germline trimming cut 1 base from V and 6 bases from J; bases unmatched to any gene: 4. Germline V gene data show CDR1 as MGHRA and CDR2 as YSYEKL. The CDR3 has 16 residues. CDR3 region: CASSQGLAGVLNEQFF. The DNA for the CDR3 is TGCGCCAGCAGCCAAGGACTAGCGGGAGTTCTCAATGAGCAGTTCTTC.

The CDR3 region is CASSEAGYQETQYF. In nucleotides, the CDR3 is TGTGCCAGCAGTGAAGCTGGATATCAAGAGACCCAGTACTTC. The chain is built from TRBV2 and TRBJ2-5; D is uncertain. The CDR3 spans 14 residues. The V gene's germline CDR1 is SNHLY and CDR2 FYNNEI. Trimming removed 0 bases from V and 2 bases from J, with 7 bases in between.

The chain joins TRBV10-1 to TRBJ2-2; D remains unclear. The CDR3 extends over 13 amino acids. Per the germline V gene, CDR1 is WNHNN and CDR2 is SYGVQD (reference sequence). The V gene lost 4 bases and the J gene lost 6 bases, with 9 bases spanning the gap. The CDR3 nucleotides are TGCGCCAGCAGTGTTTCTCGGCCCGGGGAGCTGTTTTTT. It codes for CASSVSRPGELFF.

The chain employs TRBV5-1 and TRBJ2-3, with D possibly matching TRBD2 (6 bases). Per the germline V gene, CDR1 is SGHRS and CDR2 is YFSETQ. The CDR3 totals 14 residues. V was shortened by 4 bases and J by 5 bases, with 14 bases between the two germline ends. The CDR3 loop is CASSPGTREDTQYF. DNA of the CDR3: TGCGCCAGCAGCCCTGGGACTCGGGAAGATACGCAGTATTTT.

This sequence joins TRBV30 and TRBJ1-1; D is unresolved. The CDR3 covers 12 residues. Germline values: CDR1 GTSNPN, CDR2 SVGIG (reference sequence). V shed 3 bases and J shed 1 base, with 6 bases lying between them. CDR3 residues: CAWSPANTEAFF. CDR3 nucleotides: TGTGCCTGGAGCCCGGCGAACACTGAAGCTTTCTTT.

This chain connects TRBV5-6 to TRBJ2-7; 7 nucleotides agree with TRBD1. This CDR3 is 15 amino acids long. J was trimmed by 4 bases and V by 1 base; bases with no gene match: 8. Germline V gene data show CDR1 as SGHDT and CDR2 as YYEEEE. The CDR3 region has the DNA TGTGCCAGCAGCTTGCTTGACAGGGATGCGTACGAGCAGTACTTC. It translates to CASSLLDRDAYEQYF. The full variable domain, rest sourced from reference TRBV5-6 and TRBJ2-7, is DAGVTQSPTHLIKTRGQQVTLRCSPKSGHDTVSWYQQALGQGPQFIFQYYEEEERQRGNFPDRFSGHQFPNYSSELNVNALLLGDSALYLCASSLLDRDAYEQYFGPGTRLTVT.

CDR3 DNA: TGTGCCAGCAGCCCAGATTGGGGGCCGGGCGGCGAGCAGTACTTC. Its translation is CASSPDWGPGGEQYF. The gene calls are TRBV7-9 and TRBJ2-7, with D possibly being TRBD1 (6 bases). The CDR3 contains 15 residues. V lost 5 bases and J 6 bases, leaving 20 bases between the germline ends. CDR1 and CDR2 (germline): SEHNR, FQNEAQ (reference sequence). Full variable domain (remainder filled in from reference TRBV7-9 and TRBJ2-7): DTGVSQNPRHKITKRGQNVTFRCDPISEHNRLYWYRQTLGQGPEFLTYFQNEAQLEKSRLLSDRFSAERPKGSFSTLEIQRTEQGDSAMYLCASSPDWGPGGEQYFGPGTRLTVT.

A single count supports this clone. This rearrangement joins TRBV6-5 to TRBJ2-3; D is tentatively TRBD1 or TRBD2 (5 bases each). V was shortened by 8 bases and J by 6 bases, with 18 bases between the two germline ends. This CDR3 has 14 residues. The germline gives CDR1 MNHEY, CDR2 SVGAGI. The DNA of the CDR3 is TGTGCCAGCTATTCTGGGGGAGAGAGGGATACGCAGTATTTT. Protein product: CASYSGGERDTQYF.

The chain employs TRBV25-1 and TRBJ1-1; 9 bases are shared with TRBD1. V gave up 6 bases and J gave up 12 bases; unmatched junction bases: 11. CDR1 and CDR2 (germline): MGHDK, SYGVNS. CDR3 size: 13 residues. This CDR3 reads CASRGYKGQGPFF. CDR3 nucleotides: TGTGCCAGCAGGGGGTACAAGGGACAGGGACCTTTCTTT.

The CDR3 reads CASSLGVFGYTF. Written as DNA, the CDR3 is TGTGCCAGCAGTTTAGGGGTTTTTGGCTACACCTTC. V gene TRBV28 combines with J gene TRBJ1-2; D not certain. CDR1 is MDHEN, CDR2 SYDVKM, per germline. The CDR3 is 12 residues long. The ends were cut back, 2 bases at V and 7 bases at J, with 8 bases in the middle.

The rearrangement links TRBV13 to TRBJ2-1; D is uncertain. The V gene lost 3 bases and the J gene lost 4 bases, with 10 bases spanning the gap. CDR1 and CDR2 from the germline V gene are PRHDT and FYEKMQ (reference sequence). This CDR3 is 14 amino acids long. CDR3 in DNA: TGTGCCAGCAGCTTCAATACTTTTTACAATGAGCAGTTCTTC. It translates to CASSFNTFYNEQFF.

The V gene is TRBV10-3, the J gene TRBJ1-5; D ambiguous. This CDR3 has 16 residues. Germline V gives CDR1 ENHRY, CDR2 SYGVKD. Trimming pared 0 bases from V and 5 bases from J, leaving 14 bases between. The CDR3 here is CAISESEVSSDQPQHF. As DNA, the CDR3 is TGTGCCATCAGTGAGTCGGAGGTATCAAGTGATCAGCCCCAGCATTTT.

The chain couples TRBV9 to TRBJ2-1, with a possible D match to TRBD2 (6 bases). V lost 3 bases, J lost 3 bases, and 22 bases lay in between. CDR1 and CDR2 from the germline V gene are SGDLS and YYNGEE. The CDR3 loop spans 18 amino acids. The CDR3 bases are TGTGCCAGCAGCGCCCACCTACCGGGACTGGCATACTACAATGAGCAGTTCTTC. Translating gives CASSAHLPGLAYYNEQFF. Looking up the rest from reference TRBV9 and TRBJ2-1 gives the full variable domain: DSGVTQTPKHLITATGQRVTLRCSPRSGDLSVYWYQQSLDQGLQFLIQYYNGEERAKGNILERFSAQQFPDLHSELNLSSLELGDSALYFCASSAHLPGLAYYNEQFFGPGTRLTVL.

Note on this clone: Other DNA sequences in this sample translate to the same CDR3. The chain uses TRBV29-1 and TRBJ2-5; no firm D call. With 7 bases removed from V and 1 base from J, the gap between germline ends came to 4 bases. Germline loops: CDR1 SQVTM, CDR2 ANQGSEA. The CDR3 consists of 10 residues. In DNA form, the CDR3 reads TGCAGCGCCCTCCAAGAGACCCAGTACTTC. It encodes CSALQETQYF.

The CDR3 region has the DNA TGTGCCAGCAGCGTAGGTAGTTCCAAAGAGACCCAGTACTTC. Protein sequence: CASSVGSSKETQYF. The chain links TRBV9 to TRBJ2-5, with D unclear. V lost 0 bases to trimming and J lost 3 bases, with 9 bases between them. CDR3 size: 14 residues. Germline-derived CDR1 and CDR2 are SGDLS and YYNGEE.

The chain carries TRBV6-5 and TRBJ2-1, with a weak D call TRBD2 (5 bases). The CDR3 length is 13 residues. The ends were cut back, 8 bases at V and 10 bases at J, with 18 bases in the middle. Germline V gene data show CDR1 as MNHEY and CDR2 as SVGAGI. The CDR3 region is CASGLPGSGEQFF. DNA of the CDR3: TGTGCCAGCGGGCTCCCGGGGAGTGGCGAGCAGTTCTTC.

The rearrangement joins TRBV29-1 to TRBJ1-1; D perhaps matches TRBD1 (5 bases). Germline loops: CDR1 SQVTM, CDR2 ANQGSEA. This CDR3 spans 15 amino acids. V shed 8 bases and J shed 0 bases, with 19 bases lying between them. CDR3 amino acids: CSSGPGWGMNTEAFF. Here the CDR3 DNA reads TGCAGCAGCGGCCCGGGCTGGGGGATGAACACTGAAGCTTTCTTT.

This clone appeared a few times. This chain links TRBV7-2 with TRBJ1-1, with D possibly TRBD1 on 6 matching bases. The CDR3 runs 16 residues. The ends were cut back, 4 bases at V and 0 bases at J, with 15 bases in the middle. Germline assignment: CDR1 SGHTA and CDR2 FQGNSA. CDR3 DNA sequence: TGTGCCAGCAGCTCATTTATGGGGGCCCTGAACACTGAAGCTTTCTTT. Translated, it gives CASSSFMGALNTEAFF.

The rearrangement uses TRBV28 and TRBJ2-1, with D possibly being TRBD1 (5 bases). CDR1 and CDR2 (germline): MDHEN, SYDVKM. The CDR3 has 16 residues. Trimming stripped 1 base from V and 0 bases from J, with 10 bases between. The CDR3 is CASSLSGSGSYNEQFF. DNA of the CDR3: TGTGCCAGCAGTTTATCAGGGTCAGGCTCCTACAATGAGCAGTTCTTC.

DNA for the CDR3: TGTGCCACGGGGAGGGAGATTAGCAATCAGCCCCAGCATTTT. It specifies CATGREISNQPQHF. V and J are TRBV18 and TRBJ1-5, with D uncertain. CDR3 length: 14 residues. Germline CDR1 KGHSH, CDR2 LQKENI. The V and J ends lost 10 bases and 0 bases respectively, with 13 bases between them.

V usage is TRBV3-1 (or the pseudogene TRBV3-2) and J usage is TRBJ2-3, with D unclear. The CDR3 contains 13 residues. In germline, CDR1 is LGHDT, CDR2 YNNKEL (reference sequence). Trimming shortened V by 4 bases and J by 1 base, and 6 bases separated the two germline ends. CDR3 coding DNA: TGTGCCAGCAGCCCCCCGGGCACAGATACGCAGTATTTT. This gives the protein CASSPPGTDTQYF.

The chain uses TRBV28 and TRBJ1-2; the D is unclear. V gave up 7 bases and J gave up 8 bases, with 11 bases separating them. The CDR3 consists of 11 residues. Germline CDR1 MDHEN, CDR2 SYDVKM. CDR3 region: CASKVVAGYTF. CDR3 DNA: TGTGCCAGCAAGGTCGTTGCGGGCTACACCTTC.

The rearrangement links TRBV27 to TRBJ2-7, with 10 bases aligning to TRBD2. The CDR3 length is 15 residues. Germline V gives CDR1 MNHEY, CDR2 SMNVEV (reference sequence). After removal of 0 bases from V and 3 bases from J, the junction contained 2 bases not matched to a gene. CDR3: CASSLSPSGGYEQYF. Here the CDR3 DNA reads TGTGCCAGCAGTTTATCTCCTAGCGGGGGCTACGAGCAGTACTTC.

The chain links TRBV6-4 to TRBJ1-6; D is unresolved. Germline loops: CDR1 MRHNA, CDR2 SNTAGT. Trimming stripped 2 bases from V and 8 bases from J, with 7 bases between. The CDR3 extends over 13 amino acids. The CDR3 DNA is TGTGCCAGCAGTGACAGGAGGGATTCACCCCTCCACTTT. Translating it yields CASSDRRDSPLHF.

J is TRBJ1-1 and V is TRBV27; the D gene is possibly TRBD1 (5 bases). Trimming left V 8 bases short and J 4 bases short, with 14 bases between. The CDR3 has 13 residues. Per the germline V gene, CDR1 is MNHEY and CDR2 is SMNVEV (reference sequence). The CDR3 nucleotides read TGTGCCAGCTCATTAGCCGGGGGCACTGAAGCTTTCTTT. Amino acid sequence: CASSLAGGTEAFF.

This chain joins TRBV5-6 and TRBJ2-3, with 7 positions matching TRBD2. This CDR3 region has 17 residues. CDR1 is SGHDT, CDR2 YYEEEE, per germline. V dropped 7 bases and J dropped 1; count of bases not matched to a gene: 15. Written as DNA, the CDR3 is TGTGCCAGCTACCTTCGGATTGCGGGAGTGGGCACAGATACGCAGTATTTT. It specifies CASYLRIAGVGTDTQYF. The entire variable domain, with the rest obtained from reference TRBV5-6 and TRBJ2-3, is as follows: DAGVTQSPTHLIKTRGQQVTLRCSPKSGHDTVSWYQQALGQGPQFIFQYYEEEERQRGNFPDRFSGHQFPNYSSELNVNALLLGDSALYLCASYLRIAGVGTDTQYFGPGTRLTVL.

The gene calls are TRBV21-1 and TRBJ2-2; the DNA was not used to check the table's D call, TRBD2. TRBV21-1 is an annotated pseudogene. The length of the CDR3 is 17 residues. The CDR3 spells CASSIMRAGGSSGELFF. CDR3 coding DNA: TGTGCCAGCAGCATTATGAGGGCGGGAGGAAGTTCCGGGGAGCTGTTTTTT.

The V call is TRBV3-1 (or the pseudogene TRBV3-2), the J call TRBJ1-4; 9 bases are shared with TRBD1. Germline CDR1 is LGHDT and CDR2 is YNNKEL (reference sequence). V shed 3 bases, J shed 3 bases, and the junction held 17 bases outside the gene matches. This CDR3 comprises 20 residues. CDR3 residues: CASSHPDMRQGDVANEKLFF. CDR3 nucleotide sequence: TGTGCCAGCAGCCACCCGGATATGAGACAGGGGGACGTGGCTAATGAAAAACTGTTTTTT.

The chain combines TRBV3-1 (or the pseudogene TRBV3-2) with TRBJ2-3, with D unresolved. Per the germline V gene, CDR1 is LGHDT and CDR2 is YNNKEL (reference sequence). Trimming took off 1 base at V and 4 bases at J, with 3 bases between the two ends. The CDR3 runs to 12 residues. CDR3 sequence reads: CASSQVPDTQYF. The CDR3 bases are TGTGCCAGCAGCCAAGTCCCAGATACGCAGTATTTT.